This T cell receptor beta chain originates from a study of blood T cell repertoires in COVID-19. Study as a whole: The United States, Italy and Spain were the sources of the acute and convalescent COVID-19 samples. Sample material is recorded as cDNA or gDNA derived from T cells, B-cell-depleted T cells, or PBMCs.

Original processing methods: Amplification of reference gene primers provided the estimated nucleated cell counts. Clones were read by immunoSEQ multiplex PCR, and TCRdb kept only the in-frame ones, dropping some. The DNA gave D and trimming, while V, J and clone size come from that table. Of over 100,000 clones listed, roughly 85% were seen once; the top ten hold 9.5% to 13%. This clone was seen only once. CDR1 is MNHEY, CDR2 SMNVEV, per germline (reference sequence). This CDR3 comprises 14 residues. Deletions cut 5 bases from V and 2 bases from J, with 13 bases between. This TCR came from a man aged 80 or over with acute or convalescent COVID-19. Sequencing was carried out using peripheral blood. V usage is TRBV27 and J usage is TRBJ2-7; D might be TRBD2 (6 bases). In DNA form, the CDR3 reads TGTGCCAGCAGTCCGCGGGACGGAGCCTACGAGCAGTACTTC. Its protein is CASSPRDGAYEQYF.